The T cell receptor (beta chain) under discussion was sequenced for a study of T cells in narcolepsy. Study-wide results and caveats: Same-patient CSF and blood CD4+ T cell clonotypes included HCRT-specific and TRIB2-specific autoreactive ones.

Points on this clone: Its specificity is unknown.

The CDR3 runs 15 residues. V lost 0 bases and J 6 bases, leaving 14 bases between the germline ends. The germline V gene encodes CDR1 LNHNV and CDR2 YYDKDF (reference sequence). Repertoires were generated with immunoSEQ multiplex PCR, while TCRdb's copy carries only in-frame clones and drops some. The sample consists of 36,000 or so clones, approximately 90% of them appearing once. The V gene is TRBV15, the J gene TRBJ1-1; unclear D gene. The TCR sequence derives from a human donor with narcolepsy. Sequencing used CD45RA- memory CD4+ T cells from PBMCs. CDR3 sequence (DNA): TGTGCCACCAGCAGAGATGGCAGCTCGAGGGCTGAAGCTTTCTTT. Translated: CATSRDGSSRAEAFF.